The 23 T cell receptor beta chains listed next were all sequenced from one sample in a study of cytomegalovirus exposure and HLA in healthy donors. The PCR had 60 Vbeta and 13 Jbeta primers. Sequencing used immunoSEQ multiplex PCR; TCRdb keeps in-frame clones, though not all of them. Among 150,000 to 200,000 clones listed, almost 80% were seen once. Sequencing was carried out using PBMCs. These receptors came from a man aged 40-50 years in good health and CMV-seropositive.

The chain recombines TRBV5-1 with TRBJ2-3; 9 bases are a match to TRBD2. The CDR3 covers 15 residues. The V gene end was trimmed by 1 base and the J gene end by 3 bases; junction bases not matched to a gene: 3. Germline V gives CDR1 SGHRS, CDR2 YFSETQ. The CDR3, as DNA: TGCGCCAGCAGCTTGTGGGGACTAGCTACAGATACGCAGTATTTT. Encoded protein: CASSLWGLATDTQYF.

This clone was counted a single time. The J gene is TRBJ2-1, the V gene TRBV5-4; TRBD2 aligns across 7 bases. The V and J ends lost 0 bases and 6 bases, in that order; junction bases with no gene match: 3. CDR1 is SGHNT and CDR2 is YYREEE in the germline V gene (reference sequence). CDR3 length equals 14 residues. Here the CDR3 reads CASSLATSVNEQFF. In DNA form, the CDR3 reads TGTGCCAGCAGCTTGGCAACTAGCGTCAATGAGCAGTTCTTC. Full variable domain (outside the CDR3, taken from reference TRBV5-4 and TRBJ2-1): ETGVTQSPTHLIKTRGQQVTLRCSSQSGHNTVSWYQQALGQGPQFIFQYYREEENGRGNFPPRFSGLQFPNYSSELNVNALELDDSALYLCASSLATSVNEQFFGPGTRLTVL.

The CDR3 sequence is CASSLSGGYEQYF. CDR3 DNA: TGTGCCAGCAGCTTGTCAGGTGGCTACGAGCAGTACTTC. This chain uses TRBV5-6 with TRBJ2-7; no clear D. CDR3 length: 13 amino acids. Trimming cost V 1 base and J 3 bases, with 8 bases left between them. CDR1 is SGHDT, CDR2 YYEEEE, per germline. Full variable domain (missing parts from reference TRBV5-6 and TRBJ2-7): DAGVTQSPTHLIKTRGQQVTLRCSPKSGHDTVSWYQQALGQGPQFIFQYYEEEERQRGNFPDRFSGHQFPNYSSELNVNALLLGDSALYLCASSLSGGYEQYFGPGTRLTVT.

As regards this clone: The junction departs from the called germline gene at one end, perhaps through a read error. The chain employs TRBV5-6 and TRBJ2-6, with D possibly TRBD1 on 5 matching bases. Germline V CDR1 and CDR2: SGHDT, YYEEEE. The CDR3 has 15 residues. CDR3 sequence reads: CASSLVGAGANGLTF. The DNA of the CDR3 is TGTGCCAGCAGCTTGGTTGGGGCTGGGGCCAACGGCCTGACTTTC.

The gene calls are TRBV5-1 and TRBJ1-1; no firm D call. V lost 0 bases to trimming and J lost 4 bases, with 10 bases between them. This CDR3 has 14 residues. Germline values: CDR1 SGHRS, CDR2 YFSETQ. This chain's CDR3 is CASSLEGGVTEAFF. DNA for the CDR3: TGCGCCAGCAGCTTGGAGGGCGGGGTCACTGAAGCTTTCTTT.

This clone was observed once. The chain carries TRBV6-1 and TRBJ2-5; possibly TRBD1 for D (6 bases). There are 15 residues in the CDR3. The V gene lost 5 bases and the J gene lost 2 bases, with 15 bases spanning the gap. Germline-derived CDR1 and CDR2 are MNHNS and SASEGT. The CDR3 nucleotides are TGTGCCAGCAGTCCCCCGGGACACCAACAAGAGACCCAGTACTTC. Translation: CASSPPGHQQETQYF.

The rearrangement uses TRBV6-1 and TRBJ2-7; TRBD2 matches 8 bases. The CDR3 consists of 15 residues. The V gene end was trimmed by 3 bases and the J gene end by 3 bases; junction bases not matched to a gene: 7. Germline lookup yields CDR1 MNHNS and CDR2 SASEGT. This CDR3 is CASSDRVAGGYEQYF. CDR3 in DNA: TGTGCCAGCAGTGACCGGGTGGCGGGGGGCTACGAGCAGTACTTC.

The chain combines TRBV19 with TRBJ1-4; tentatively, D is TRBD1 (5 bases). Trimming took off 5 bases at V and 5 bases at J, with 15 bases between the two ends. Germline loops: CDR1 LNHDA, CDR2 SQIVND (reference sequence). This CDR3 region has 15 residues. The CDR3 region is CASSAWDAGNEKLFF. The DNA for the CDR3 is TGTGCCAGTAGTGCGTGGGACGCGGGAAATGAAAAACTGTTTTTT. Supplemented by reference TRBV19 and TRBJ1-4, the full variable domain reads DGGITQSPKYLFRKEGQNVTLSCEQNLNHDAMYWYRQDPGQGLRLIYYSQIVNDFQKGDIAEGYSVSREKKESFPLTVTSAQKNPTAFYLCASSAWDAGNEKLFFGSGTQLSVL.

This chain links TRBV7-9 with TRBJ2-1; 10 nucleotides match TRBD1. CDR1 and CDR2 (germline): SEHNR, FQNEAQ (reference sequence). V lost 8 bases, J lost 6 bases, and 7 bases stayed unmatched. The CDR3 runs to 14 residues. The CDR3 region is CASVRGTGANEQFF. CDR3 nucleotide sequence: TGTGCCAGCGTCCGGGGGACAGGGGCCAATGAGCAGTTCTTC.

This clone was observed once. The junction does not match germline at one end; this may be a read error. The same CDR3 arises from other DNA sequences in this sample as well. The chain is built from TRBV5-1 and TRBJ2-1, with 9 bases lining up with TRBD2. The germline V gene has CDR1 SGHRS and CDR2 YFSETQ. The CDR3 loop spans 15 amino acids. CDR3 in amino acids: CASSLASSGIGEQFF. DNA for the CDR3: TGCGCCAGCAGCTTGGCCTCTAGCGGGATCGGGGAGCAATTCTTC.

This clone turned up a few times. The genes are TRBV7-9 and TRBJ2-1; 7 bases are shared with TRBD2. This CDR3 region has 15 residues. V trimming: 5 bases; J trimming: 9 bases; junction bases outside the gene matches: 13. Germline V gene data show CDR1 as SEHNR and CDR2 as FQNEAQ (reference sequence). The DNA of the CDR3 is TGTGCCAGCAGCAAACCGGGACTAATGTTCAGTGAGCAGTTCTTC. It codes for CASSKPGLMFSEQFF.

This clone was seen more than once but under ten times. The CDR3 is CASSVAWTGVGYTF. The CDR3, as DNA: TGTGCCAGCAGCGTAGCCTGGACAGGGGTTGGCTACACCTTC. This chain links TRBV9 with TRBJ1-2; 9 positions agree with TRBD1. This CDR3 has 14 amino acids. The V segment lost 0 bases and the J segment 7 bases; nucleotides outside the gene matches: 4. Germline values: CDR1 SGDLS, CDR2 YYNGEE.

J is TRBJ1-5 and V is TRBV6-6; no clear D. V lost 5 bases to trimming and J lost 5 bases, with 10 bases between them. The length of the CDR3 is 13 residues. Germline V gives CDR1 MNHNY, CDR2 SVGAGI (reference sequence). The CDR3 sequence is CASSPYMDQPQHF. The CDR3 bases are TGTGCCAGCAGTCCTTACATGGATCAGCCCCAGCATTTT.

This clone has just one count. J is TRBJ2-7 and V is TRBV7-2; 10 positions match TRBD1. Trimming at V came to 5 bases and at J to 4 bases, leaving 8 bases not matched to a gene. This CDR3 is built from 15 residues. CDR1 and CDR2 from the germline V gene are SGHTA and FQGNSA. The CDR3: CASSTPGQGLYEQYF. The CDR3 bases are TGTGCCAGCAGCACGCCGGGACAGGGGCTATACGAGCAGTACTTC.

This clone was seen more than once but under ten times. The junction does not match germline at one end; this may be a read error. V gene TRBV2 combines with J gene TRBJ2-6, with D uncertain. There are 17 residues in the CDR3. Germline assignment: CDR1 SNHLY and CDR2 FYNNEI. Written as DNA, the CDR3 is TGTGCCAGCAGTGAAGTCTGGGCCCCCGAGTATACCAACGGCCTGACTTTC. Protein product: CASSEVWAPEYTNGLTF.

This clone appeared a few times. The rearrangement uses TRBV11-2 and TRBJ1-3; no clear D gene. V lost 3 bases to trimming and J lost 0 bases, with 6 bases between them. Germline V gene data show CDR1 as SGHAT and CDR2 as FQNNGV. The CDR3 totals 14 residues. The chain's CDR3 is CASSLTNSGNTIYF. In DNA, the CDR3 is TGTGCCAGCAGCTTGACAAACTCTGGAAACACCATATATTTT.

Only a few counts were recorded for this clone. The rearrangement uses TRBV27 and TRBJ2-7, with a weak D call TRBD1 (6 bases). V shed 10 bases and J shed 4 bases, with 14 bases lying between them. The CDR3 is 12 residues long. Germline V gene sequence: CDR1 MNHEY, CDR2 SMNVEV (reference sequence). CDR3 protein: CATGVRGYEQYF. CDR3 nucleotides: TGTGCCACCGGGGTAAGGGGGTACGAGCAGTACTTC.

This rearrangement joins TRBV29-1 to TRBJ2-3; D possibly corresponds to TRBD2 (5 bases). The CDR3 consists of 15 residues. Per the germline V gene, CDR1 is SQVTM and CDR2 is ANQGSEA. Trimming removed 5 bases at V and 2 bases at J, with 17 bases between. CDR3 sequence reads: CSVRIGLANTDTQYF. The CDR3 DNA sequence: TGCAGCGTTCGGATCGGGCTAGCCAACACAGATACGCAGTATTTT.

The chain couples TRBV6-5 to TRBJ2-7; 8 bases are shared with TRBD1. The CDR3 runs to 14 residues. Germline CDR1 MNHEY, CDR2 SVGAGI. J lost 1 base, V lost 4 bases, and 3 bases had no gene match. CDR3 in amino acids: CASSLGQESYEQYF. The CDR3 bases are TGTGCCAGCAGTTTGGGACAGGAGTCCTACGAGCAGTACTTC.

V usage is TRBV2 and J usage is TRBJ2-1; 9 nucleotides align to TRBD2. V shed 4 bases and J 10 bases; nucleotides not matched to a gene: 11. The length of the CDR3 is 15 residues. The germline V gene has CDR1 SNHLY and CDR2 FYNNEI. CDR3 nucleotide sequence: TGTGCCAGCAGTGCCGGGACTAGCCAAGTCCGGGAGCAGTTCTTC. Residues: CASSAGTSQVREQFF.

The V gene is TRBV7-3, the J gene TRBJ2-1; a possible D gene is TRBD2 (5 bases). CDR1 and CDR2 (germline): SGHTA, FQGTGA. The V end lost 2 bases, the J end lost 8 bases, and 10 bases lay between the germline ends. The CDR3 runs 13 residues. The CDR3 here is CASSLQPRDEQFF. The DNA of the CDR3 is TGTGCCAGCAGCTTACAGCCGAGGGATGAGCAGTTCTTC.

The chain employs TRBV28 and TRBJ2-7, with 12 bases matching TRBD1. CDR3 length equals 14 residues. Germline lookup yields CDR1 MDHEN and CDR2 SYDVKM. V dropped 6 bases and J dropped 6; count of bases not matched to a gene: 6. The CDR3 is CASRTGTGGGEQYF. The CDR3 DNA sequence: TGTGCCAGCAGAACCGGGACAGGGGGCGGCGAGCAGTACTTC.

The gene calls are TRBV19 and TRBJ1-5; 7 bases align to TRBD1. The V gene end was trimmed by 4 bases and the J gene end by 6 bases; junction bases not matched to a gene: 6. CDR3 length: 14 residues. CDR1 and CDR2 (germline): LNHDA, SQIVND (reference sequence). For the CDR3, the DNA is TGTGCCAGTAGTAAGACAGGGACATCTCAGCCCCAGCATTTT. Translation gives CASSKTGTSQPQHF.